A single sample is the source of the 5 T cell receptor beta chains below, sequenced in a study of T cell clonotyping in hematopoietic cell transplantation. Assay used: immunoSEQ multiplex PCR; TCRdb lists only in-frame clones, some missing. Of roughly 14,000 clones listed, about nine tenths are singletons. The source was PBMCs, collected 100 days after allogeneic stem cell transplant. The receptors were sampled from a male patient aged 50 to 59 who had an allogeneic stem cell transplant from an unrelated donor, so T cells may come from the graft donor. Some clones in this sample may be carry-over from other donors' samples.

The CDR3 loop is CSVEVDGYGSTEAFF. The CDR3 DNA is TGCAGCGTTGAAGTAGATGGGTATGGTAGCACTGAAGCTTTCTTT. The chain recombines TRBV29-1 with TRBJ1-1; D is unclear. V gave up 1 base and J gave up 4 bases, with 16 bases separating them. The CDR3 sequence is 15 residues long. CDR1 is SQVTM and CDR2 is ANQGSEA in the germline V gene.

The chain carries TRBV27 and TRBJ2-3; D unclear. The V and J ends lost 0 bases and 2 bases respectively, with 6 bases between them. The CDR3 sequence is 14 residues long. CDR1 is MNHEY and CDR2 is SMNVEV in the germline V gene (reference sequence). CDR3 amino acids: CASSLSADTDTQYF. The CDR3 DNA is TGTGCCAGCAGTTTATCGGCAGACACAGATACGCAGTATTTT.

This clone was observed a few times. The rearrangement links TRBV9 to TRBJ2-1; D gene uncertain. Germline V gives CDR1 SGDLS, CDR2 YYNGEE. V lost 1 base and J 5 bases, leaving 4 bases between the germline ends. CDR3 length: 12 amino acids. CDR3 amino acids: CASSVFNNEQFF. CDR3 DNA sequence: TGTGCCAGCAGCGTATTCAACAATGAGCAGTTCTTC.

The J gene is TRBJ2-3, the V gene TRBV30, with D tentatively TRBD2 (7 bases). CDR3 length: 16 residues. Germline CDR1 reads GTSNPN; CDR2 reads SVGIG (reference sequence). V dropped 0 bases and J dropped 0 bases, with 13 bases sitting between them. The CDR3: CAWSVRGGGSTDTQYF. The CDR3 DNA follows: TGTGCCTGGAGTGTACGTGGCGGGGGCAGCACAGATACGCAGTATTTT.

This chain uses TRBV29-1 with TRBJ1-1; TRBD1 is a possible D gene (5 bases). The germline gives CDR1 SQVTM, CDR2 ANQGSEA. V lost 3 bases, J lost 4 bases, and 15 bases lay in between. The length of the CDR3 is 14 residues. The CDR3 nucleotides read TGCAGCGTTGACCCCGCGGGGGGGGTCACTGAAGCTTTCTTT. Its translation: CSVDPAGGVTEAFF.